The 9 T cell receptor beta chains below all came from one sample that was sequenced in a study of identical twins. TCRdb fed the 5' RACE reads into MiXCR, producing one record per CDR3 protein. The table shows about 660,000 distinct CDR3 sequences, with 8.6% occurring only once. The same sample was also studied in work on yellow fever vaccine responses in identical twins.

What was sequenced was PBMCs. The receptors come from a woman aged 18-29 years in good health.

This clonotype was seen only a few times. The CDR3 DNA follows: TGTGCCAGCGGACAGGGGCACGAGCAGTACTTC. This gives the protein CASGQGHEQYF. The genes are TRBV6-1 and TRBJ2-7; 9 positions agree with TRBD1. Per germline, CDR1 MNHNS and CDR2 SASEGT. There are 11 residues in the CDR3. Losses at the gene ends were 8 bases for V and 5 bases for J; bases not matched to a gene: 1.

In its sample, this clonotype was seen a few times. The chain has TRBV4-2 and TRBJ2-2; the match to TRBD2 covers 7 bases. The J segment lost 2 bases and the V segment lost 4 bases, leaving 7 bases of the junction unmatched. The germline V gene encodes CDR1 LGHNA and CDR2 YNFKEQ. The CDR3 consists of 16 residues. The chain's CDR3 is CASSPREDLNTGELFF. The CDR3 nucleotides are TGTGCCAGCAGCCCACGGGAGGACCTAAACACCGGGGAGCTGTTTTTT.

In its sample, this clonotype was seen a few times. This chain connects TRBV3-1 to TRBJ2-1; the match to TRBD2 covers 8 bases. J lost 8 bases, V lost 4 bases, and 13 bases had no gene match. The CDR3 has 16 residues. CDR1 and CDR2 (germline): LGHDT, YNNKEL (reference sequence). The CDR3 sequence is CASSRRPAGDLDEQFF. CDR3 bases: TGTGCCAGCAGCCGTAGACCAGCGGGAGACTTAGATGAGCAGTTCTTC.

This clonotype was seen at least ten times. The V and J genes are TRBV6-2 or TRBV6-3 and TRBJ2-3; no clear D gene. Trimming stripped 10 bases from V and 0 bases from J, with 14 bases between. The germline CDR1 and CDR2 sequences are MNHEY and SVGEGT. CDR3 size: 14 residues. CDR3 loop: CAINKIGSTDTQYF. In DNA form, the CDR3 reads TGTGCCATCAACAAAATTGGGAGCACAGATACGCAGTATTTT.

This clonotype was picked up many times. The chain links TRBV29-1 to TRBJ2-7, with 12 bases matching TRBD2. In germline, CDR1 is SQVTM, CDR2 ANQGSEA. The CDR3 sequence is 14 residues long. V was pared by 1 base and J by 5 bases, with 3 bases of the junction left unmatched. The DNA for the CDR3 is TGCAGCGTTGAAGGACTAGCGGGGGTGAACGAGCAGTACTTC. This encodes CSVEGLAGVNEQYF.

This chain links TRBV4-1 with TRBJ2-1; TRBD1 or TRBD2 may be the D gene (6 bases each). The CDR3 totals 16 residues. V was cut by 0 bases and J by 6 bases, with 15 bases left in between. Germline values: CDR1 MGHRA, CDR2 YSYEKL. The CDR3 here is CASSQEKGGGPNEQFF. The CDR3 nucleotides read TGCGCCAGCAGCCAAGAAAAGGGGGGAGGCCCCAATGAGCAGTTCTTC.

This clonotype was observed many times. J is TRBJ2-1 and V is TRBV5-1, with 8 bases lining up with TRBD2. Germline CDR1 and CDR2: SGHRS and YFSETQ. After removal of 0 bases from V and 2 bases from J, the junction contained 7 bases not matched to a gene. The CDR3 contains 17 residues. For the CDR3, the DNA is TGCGCCAGCAGCTTGGACGTGAGCGGGGGACCCTACAATGAGCAGTTCTTC. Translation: CASSLDVSGGPYNEQFF. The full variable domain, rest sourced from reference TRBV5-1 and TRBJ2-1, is KAGVTQTPRYLIKTRGQQVTLSCSPISGHRSVSWYQQTPGQGLQFLFEYFSETQRNKGNFPGRFSGRQFSNSRSEMNVSTLELGDSALYLCASSLDVSGGPYNEQFFGPGTRLTVL.

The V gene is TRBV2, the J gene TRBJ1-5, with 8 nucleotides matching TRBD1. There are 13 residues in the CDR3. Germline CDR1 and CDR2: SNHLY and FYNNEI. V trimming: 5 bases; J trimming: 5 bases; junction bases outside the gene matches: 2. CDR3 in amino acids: CASSNRGDQPQHF. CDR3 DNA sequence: TGTGCCAGCAGTAACAGGGGGGATCAGCCCCAGCATTTT.

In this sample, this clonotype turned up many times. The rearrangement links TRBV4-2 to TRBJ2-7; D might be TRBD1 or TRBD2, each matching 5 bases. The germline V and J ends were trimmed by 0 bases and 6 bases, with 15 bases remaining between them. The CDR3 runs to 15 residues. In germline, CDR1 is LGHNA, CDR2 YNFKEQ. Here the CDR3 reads CASSQDEGWRSEQYF. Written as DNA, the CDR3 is TGTGCCAGCAGCCAAGATGAGGGGTGGAGGAGCGAGCAGTACTTC.